Presented here are 23 T cell receptor beta chains from one specimen sequenced in a study of blood T cell repertoires in COVID-19. The data were produced by immunoSEQ multiplex PCR, yet TCRdb's version contains in-frame clones alone and is incomplete. Seen here are 150,000 or so clones, approximately 80% observed once, and the top ten hold 12%. What was sequenced was PBMCs or T cells enriched from blood (not recorded which). The receptor source for this set is a man aged 45-65 years who had recovered from COVID-19.

V usage is TRBV5-1 and J usage is TRBJ1-1; a possible D gene is TRBD1 (6 bases). Germline CDR1 SGHRS, CDR2 YFSETQ. Trimming shortened V by 0 bases and J by 3 bases, and 6 bases separated the two germline ends. The CDR3 totals 13 residues. CDR3 coding DNA: TGCGCCAGCAGCTTGGGGGGGCACACTGAAGCTTTCTTT. This codes for CASSLGGHTEAFF.

V gene TRBV5-4 combines with J gene TRBJ1-2; 7 nucleotides line up with TRBD1. Per the germline V gene, CDR1 is SGHNT and CDR2 is YYREEE (reference sequence). The CDR3 length is 16 residues. V lost 0 bases to trimming and J lost 1 base; unmatched junction nucleotides: 6. DNA of the CDR3: TGTGCCAGCAGCTTGGAGGGGGCCAGGAGTAACTATGGCTACACCTTC. Its protein product is CASSLEGARSNYGYTF. Full variable domain (remainder filled in from reference TRBV5-4 and TRBJ1-2): ETGVTQSPTHLIKTRGQQVTLRCSSQSGHNTVSWYQQALGQGPQFIFQYYREEENGRGNFPPRFSGLQFPNYSSELNVNALELDDSALYLCASSLEGARSNYGYTFGSGTRLTVV.

The rearrangement links TRBV6-1 to TRBJ1-5, with D unresolved. With 2 bases removed from V and 7 bases from J, the gap between germline ends came to 15 bases. This CDR3 is 15 amino acids long. Germline-derived CDR1 and CDR2 are MNHNS and SASEGT. The CDR3 reads CASSESVGRTQPQHF. The CDR3 nucleotides are TGTGCCAGCAGTGAATCGGTCGGGAGGACGCAGCCCCAGCATTTT.

The chain employs TRBV29-1 and TRBJ2-7; D not resolved. Germline CDR1 and CDR2: SQVTM and ANQGSEA. The V end was cut by 4 bases, the J end by 0 bases, with 10 bases between. The CDR3 contains 13 residues. The CDR3 loop reads CSVVSDLSYEQYF. DNA of the CDR3: TGCAGCGTTGTGAGCGACCTCTCCTACGAGCAGTACTTC.

The chain uses TRBV19 and TRBJ1-6, with 8 bases fitting TRBD1. CDR1 and CDR2 (germline): LNHDA, SQIVND (reference sequence). J was trimmed by 7 bases and V by 4 bases; bases with no gene match: 9. This CDR3 comprises 16 residues. In DNA form, the CDR3 reads TGTGCCAGTAGTAGAGGGACAGGCCGGGGAAATTCACCCCTCCACTTT. As protein: CASSRGTGRGNSPLHF. The full variable domain, its missing parts supplied by reference TRBV19 and TRBJ1-6, is DGGITQSPKYLFRKEGQNVTLSCEQNLNHDAMYWYRQDPGQGLRLIYYSQIVNDFQKGDIAEGYSVSREKKESFPLTVTSAQKNPTAFYLCASSRGTGRGNSPLHFGNGTRLTVT.

This chain joins TRBV5-5 and TRBJ1-2; D is unresolved. This CDR3 region has 13 residues. CDR1 and CDR2 from the germline V gene are SGHKS and YYEKEE (reference sequence). V gave up 1 base and J gave up 2 bases, with 6 bases separating them. CDR3 protein: CASSLLINYGYTF. The CDR3 DNA sequence: TGTGCCAGCAGCTTGCTAATAAACTATGGCTACACCTTC.

The sample holds a few counts of this clone. The rearrangement uses TRBV5-1 and TRBJ2-7; 7 bases are shared with TRBD1. Germline CDR1 is SGHRS and CDR2 is YFSETQ. This CDR3 contains 17 residues. V dropped 0 bases and J dropped 0; count of bases not matched to a gene: 9. This CDR3 is CASSLGGTGASSYEQYF. CDR3 bases: TGCGCCAGCAGCTTGGGGGGAACAGGGGCAAGCTCCTACGAGCAGTACTTC.

This rearrangement joins TRBV7-8 to TRBJ2-1, with no clear D. The germline V gene encodes CDR1 SGHVS and CDR2 FQNEAQ. The V gene lost 2 bases and the J gene lost 5 bases, with 13 bases spanning the gap. This CDR3 is 15 amino acids long. The DNA of the CDR3 is TGTGCCAGCAGCTTAACCCCCGACAAAAACAATGAGCAGTTCTTC. It is translated as CASSLTPDKNNEQFF.

The chain uses TRBV7-9 and TRBJ1-5; 8 positions match TRBD1. The length of the CDR3 is 14 residues. V lost 5 bases, J lost 6 bases, and 6 bases stayed unmatched. Germline V gene data show CDR1 as SEHNR and CDR2 as FQNEAQ (reference sequence). In DNA form, the CDR3 reads TGTGCCAGCAGCCTCGACAGGGGCGGTCAGCCCCAGCATTTT. This translates into CASSLDRGGQPQHF.

The gene calls are TRBV18 and TRBJ2-2; 8 bases match TRBD1. Germline V CDR1 and CDR2: KGHSH, LQKENI. The CDR3 extends over 14 amino acids. The V and J ends lost 4 bases and 9 bases, in that order; junction bases with no gene match: 7. The CDR3 DNA reads as TGTGCCAGCTCACTACAGGGGGAAGGCCGGGAGCTGTTTTTT. It yields the protein CASSLQGEGRELFF.

The gene calls are TRBV10-1 and TRBJ2-7; a weak D match, TRBD2 (6 bases). The CDR3 extends over 13 amino acids. Germline V CDR1 and CDR2: WNHNN, SYGVQD (reference sequence). The V end lost 6 bases, the J end lost 2 bases, and 11 bases lay between the germline ends. DNA of the CDR3: TGCGCCAGCAGCGCGGGACGGCCCTACGAGCAGTACTTC. Protein sequence: CASSAGRPYEQYF.

This sequence joins TRBV3-1 (or the pseudogene TRBV3-2) and TRBJ2-5; the D gene is possibly TRBD2 (5 bases). The CDR3 is 14 amino acids. The germline V gene has CDR1 LGHDT and CDR2 YNNKEL (reference sequence). V was pared by 4 bases and J by 5 bases, with 14 bases between. CDR3 sequence: CASSPGIALETQYF. CDR3 sequence (DNA): TGTGCCAGCAGCCCCGGGATCGCACTTGAGACCCAGTACTTC.

This clone was seen a few times. This chain joins TRBV3-1 (or the pseudogene TRBV3-2) and TRBJ1-6; TRBD1 might be the D (5 bases). The germline V gene has CDR1 LGHDT and CDR2 YNNKEL (reference sequence). Trimming took off 6 bases at V and 8 bases at J, with 14 bases between the two ends. This CDR3 spans 14 amino acids. As DNA, the CDR3 is TGTGCCAGCAGGCTCCGGGGAGGGGATTCACCCCTCCACTTT. It specifies CASRLRGGDSPLHF.

The V and J genes are TRBV28 and TRBJ2-7; 7 bases fit TRBD1. The CDR3 spans 13 residues. Germline trimming cut 7 bases from V and 2 bases from J; bases unmatched to any gene: 5. Germline V gene data show CDR1 as MDHEN and CDR2 as SYDVKM. In nucleotides, the CDR3 is TGTGCCAGCAACGGACAGGCGGCCTACGAGCAGTACTTC. It is translated as CASNGQAAYEQYF.

V usage is TRBV19 and J usage is TRBJ1-6; D unclear. CDR3 length: 14 amino acids. Trimming cost V 2 bases and J 7 bases, with 9 bases left between them. CDR1 and CDR2 (germline): LNHDA, SQIVND (reference sequence). CDR3 coding DNA: TGTGCCAGTAGTATAAGTATGGGCAATTCACCCCTCCACTTT. This gives the protein CASSISMGNSPLHF.

The chain is built from TRBV3-1 (or the pseudogene TRBV3-2) and TRBJ1-6; 9 bases are a match to TRBD1. With V trimmed by 0 bases and J by 7 bases, 1 base remained unmatched. The CDR3 has 15 residues. Germline values: CDR1 LGHDT, CDR2 YNNKEL (reference sequence). DNA of the CDR3: TGTGCCAGCAGCCAAGAGACAGGGGGGAATTCACCCCTCCACTTT. Its protein product is CASSQETGGNSPLHF.

A few counts support this clone. The gene calls are TRBV28 and TRBJ2-7, with a weak D call TRBD1 (6 bases). With 11 bases removed from V and 3 bases from J, the gap between germline ends came to 14 bases. The CDR3 spans 12 residues. Germline CDR1 and CDR2: MDHEN and SYDVKM. The CDR3 here is CAGRDTHYEQYF. In DNA form, the CDR3 reads TGTGCCGGCCGGGACACCCACTACGAGCAGTACTTC.

V gene TRBV6-5 combines with J gene TRBJ1-5; D gene ambiguous. The ends were cut back, 8 bases at V and 2 bases at J, with 16 bases in the middle. Germline V gene data show CDR1 as MNHEY and CDR2 as SVGAGI. The length of the CDR3 is 15 residues. The CDR3 DNA reads as TGTGCCAGCTTATCCGCGGCATATGGCAATCAGCCCCAGCATTTT. Translation: CASLSAAYGNQPQHF.

The chain links TRBV4-2 to TRBJ1-2; perhaps TRBD1 as D (6 bases). Germline CDR1 reads LGHNA; CDR2 reads YNFKEQ. Trimming shortened V by 2 bases and J by 8 bases, and 12 bases separated the two germline ends. The CDR3 loop spans 13 amino acids. This CDR3 is CASSQLGAQGYTF. The CDR3 DNA reads as TGTGCCAGCAGCCAACTGGGGGCGCAGGGCTACACCTTC.

The V call is TRBV18, the J call TRBJ1-5; 10 positions match TRBD1. V lost 4 bases and J lost 6; bases outside the gene matches: 6. The CDR3 extends over 15 amino acids. The germline CDR1 and CDR2 sequences are KGHSH and LQKENI. The CDR3 spells CASSRDWTGGQPQHF. As DNA, the CDR3 is TGTGCCAGCTCACGGGACTGGACAGGGGGTCAGCCCCAGCATTTT.

J is TRBJ2-1 and V is TRBV5-1, with D maybe TRBD2 (5 bases). Trimming pared 0 bases from V and 0 bases from J, leaving 10 bases between. The CDR3 extends over 16 amino acids. The germline gives CDR1 SGHRS, CDR2 YFSETQ. The CDR3 loop is CASSLGPTSSYNEQFF. CDR3 bases: TGCGCCAGCAGCTTGGGACCAACTAGCTCCTACAATGAGCAGTTCTTC.

The chain carries TRBV7-9 and TRBJ2-3, with D possibly matching TRBD1 (6 bases). CDR1 and CDR2 (germline): SEHNR, FQNEAQ (reference sequence). The CDR3 extends over 16 amino acids. Trimming removed 3 bases at V and 2 bases at J, with 15 bases between. CDR3 bases: TGTGCCAGCAGCTTCACTCCGGGACATATCACAGATACGCAGTATTTT. Encoded protein: CASSFTPGHITDTQYF.

The rearrangement joins TRBV27 to TRBJ1-6; the D gene is possibly TRBD1 (6 bases). Looked up from germline, CDR1 is MNHEY and CDR2 is SMNVEV (reference sequence). V was clipped by 6 bases and J by 9 bases, with 12 bases between them. The CDR3 totals 13 residues. The DNA for the CDR3 is TGTGCCAGCAGGGGTCAGGGGACTTCACCCCTCCACTTT. This gives the protein CASRGQGTSPLHF.